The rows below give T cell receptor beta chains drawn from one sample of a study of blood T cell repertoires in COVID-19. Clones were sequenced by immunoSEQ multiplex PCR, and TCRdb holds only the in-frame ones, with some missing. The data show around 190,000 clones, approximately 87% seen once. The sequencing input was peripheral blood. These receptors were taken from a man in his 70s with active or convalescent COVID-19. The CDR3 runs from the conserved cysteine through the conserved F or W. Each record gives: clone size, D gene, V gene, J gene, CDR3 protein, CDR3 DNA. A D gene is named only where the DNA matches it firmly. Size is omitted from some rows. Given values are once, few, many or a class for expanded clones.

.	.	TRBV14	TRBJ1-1	CASSQFTGFTEAFF	TGTGCCAGCAGCCAATTTACAGGGTTCACTGAAGCTTTCTTT
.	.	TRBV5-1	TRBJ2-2	CASSLYFTNTGELFF	TGCGCCAGCAGCTTGTACTTTACGAACACCGGGGAGCTGTTTTTT
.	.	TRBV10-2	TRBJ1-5	CASRDSFRNQPQHF	TGCGCCAGCAGGGACAGCTTTCGCAATCAGCCCCAGCATTTT
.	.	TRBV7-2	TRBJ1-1	CASSSTAGTRGTEAFF	TGTGCCAGCAGCTCGACCGCCGGGACACGAGGGACTGAAGCTTTCTTT
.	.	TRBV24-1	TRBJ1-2	CATSDSGTPLLWGYTF	TGTGCCACCAGTGACAGCGGGACTCCCTTGTTGTGGGGCTACACCTTC
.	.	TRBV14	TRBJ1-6	CASSQADISPLHF	TGTGCCAGCAGCCAGGCCGATATTTCACCCCTCCACTTT
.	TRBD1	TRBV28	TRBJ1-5	CASSRTGGGNQPQHF	TGTGCCAGCAGCCGTACAGGGGGAGGAAATCAGCCCCAGCATTTT
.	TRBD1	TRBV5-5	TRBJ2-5	CASSSRTGLETQYF	TGTGCCAGCAGCTCCAGGACAGGGTTGGAGACCCAGTACTTC
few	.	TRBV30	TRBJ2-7	CAWSVRIGVLYF	TGTGCCTGGAGTGTACGGATCGGGGTCTTGTACTTC
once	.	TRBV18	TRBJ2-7	CASSPTIPRDSSYEQYF	TGTGCCAGCTCACCTACCATACCGCGGGACAGTTCCTACGAGCAGTACTTC
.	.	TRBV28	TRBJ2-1	CASSRYNEQFF	TGTGCCAGCAGCCGGTACAATGAGCAGTTCTTC
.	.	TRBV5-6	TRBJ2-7	CASSFSPTDNYEQYF	TGTGCCAGCAGCTTTTCCCCTACAGATAACTACGAGCAGTACTTC
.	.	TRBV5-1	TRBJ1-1	CASSFTANTEAFF	TGCGCCAGCAGCTTTACAGCCAACACTGAAGCTTTCTTT
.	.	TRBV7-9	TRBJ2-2	CASSLGVGDTGELFF	TGTGCCAGCAGCCTTGGGGTCGGGGACACCGGGGAGCTGTTTTTT
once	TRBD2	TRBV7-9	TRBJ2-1	CASSLTSVIYEQFF	TGTGCCAGCAGCTTGACTAGCGTTATATATGAGCAGTTCTTC
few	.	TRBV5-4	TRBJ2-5	CASSSPETVQETQYF	TGTGCCAGCAGCTCCCCGGAGACGGTCCAAGAGACCCAGTACTTC
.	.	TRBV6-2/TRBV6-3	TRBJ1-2	CASSRQASNYGYTF	TGTGCCAGCAGTCGACAAGCATCTAACTATGGCTACACCTTC
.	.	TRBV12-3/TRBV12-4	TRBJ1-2	CASSPRGLGYTF	TGTGCCAGCAGCCCTAGGGGGTTAGGCTACACCTTC
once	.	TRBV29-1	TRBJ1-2	CSVPRIGGYTF	TGCAGCGTCCCACGGATCGGGGGCTACACCTTC